This TCR beta chain originates from a study of CD8+CD57+ T cells in acquired aplastic anemia. CDR3 size: 16 residues. The V and J ends lost 1 base and 4 bases, in that order; junction bases with no gene match: 1. The patients chosen for sequencing had shown expansion of CD8+CD57+ cells (detected by flow cytometry). Each patient carried a diagnosis of severe acquired aplastic anemia. Receipt of therapy had not occurred in any patient by the time of blood sampling. Study-wide findings and caveats: With respect to CD8+ Simpson's diversity, patients and controls did not differ significantly. Researchers report that fewer than 35 CD8+ CDR3 sequences appeared in both patients and controls.

A remark on this clonotype: Its antigen is unidentified.

According to the study, genomic DNA was the template for TCR beta VDJ and CDR3 profiling. TCRdb independently ran MiXCR on the reads; one entry per CDR3 protein. The data show under 200,000 distinct CDR3 sequences, with more than 45% seen just once and around 8.8% held by the top ten. The chain uses TRBV12-3 or TRBV12-4 and TRBJ2-2; 12 bases align to TRBD2. Input material: sorted CD4+, CD8+, or CD8+CD57+ T cells (not recorded which) from PBMCs. The receptor comes from a human donor with aplastic anemia. CDR3 in DNA: TGTGCCAGCAGTTTAGGACTAGCGGGAGCCACCGGGGAGCTGTTTTTT. As protein: CASSLGLAGATGELFF.